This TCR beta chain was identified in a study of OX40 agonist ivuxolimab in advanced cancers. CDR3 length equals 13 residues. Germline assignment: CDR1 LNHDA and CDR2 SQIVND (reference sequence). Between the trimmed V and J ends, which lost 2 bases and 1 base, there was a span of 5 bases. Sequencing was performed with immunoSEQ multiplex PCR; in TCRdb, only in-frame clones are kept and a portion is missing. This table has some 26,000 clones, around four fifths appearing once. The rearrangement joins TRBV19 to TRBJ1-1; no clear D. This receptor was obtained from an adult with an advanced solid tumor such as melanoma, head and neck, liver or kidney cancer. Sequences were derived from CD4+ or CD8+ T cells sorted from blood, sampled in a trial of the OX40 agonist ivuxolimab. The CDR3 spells CASSISGNTEAFF. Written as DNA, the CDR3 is TGTGCCAGTAGTATATCAGGGAACACTGAAGCTTTCTTT.